The 13 T cell receptor beta chains reported below all come from one sample, sequenced in a study of Ad26.COV2.S vaccination and SARS-CoV-2 variants (dated by TCRdb to 2020 to 2022). This specimen's treatment or condition label, per the study, means: about 20 received Ad26.COV2.S at low or high dose, single or two shots; 5 received placebo; per-sample allocation not given. For vaccine and placebo recipients, the sequenced repertoires came from samples collected on day 63 after the first injection. Libraries came from the immunoSEQ multiplex PCR assay. Not all clones reach the TCRdb copy of this immuneACCESS table, which keeps in-frame sequences only. Checked studies attribute under half of the gap to unresolved V genes and leave the rest unexplained. For this sample there are some 340,000 clones; about 85% appear just once. The ten largest clonotypes hold 2% to 2.5% of the sample. Sample: peripheral blood, taken in a trial of Ad26.COV2.S vaccine versus placebo. The origin of the receptors is a person between 18 and 59 years old who received the Ad26.COV2.S COVID-19 vaccine or a placebo.

This rearrangement joins TRBV7-9 to TRBJ1-2; tentatively, D is TRBD1 (6 bases). V was pared by 7 bases and J by 8 bases, with 17 bases between. From germline, CDR1 is SEHNR and CDR2 FQNEAQ (reference sequence). CDR3 length: 13 residues. CDR3 bases: TGTGCCAGCAACTACAGGAGGGGGGGAGGCTACACCTTC. Protein sequence: CASNYRRGGGYTF.

CDR3 residues: CATSRELGANTEAFF. As DNA, the CDR3 is TGTGCCACCAGCAGAGAGCTGGGGGCGAACACTGAAGCTTTCTTT. The J gene is TRBJ1-1, the V gene TRBV15; D perhaps matches TRBD1 (6 bases). CDR1 and CDR2 from the germline V gene are LNHNV and YYDKDF (reference sequence). The CDR3 consists of 15 residues. The ends were cut back, 0 bases at V and 1 base at J, with 9 bases in the middle.

The chain links TRBV5-6 to TRBJ1-3; TRBD1 might be the D (5 bases). The V end lost 2 bases, the J end lost 0 bases, and 12 bases lay between the germline ends. Per germline, CDR1 SGHDT and CDR2 YYEEEE. The CDR3 runs 16 residues. Written as DNA, the CDR3 is TGTGCCAGCAGCTTTGGGACTTACTACTCTGGAAACACCATATATTTT. It yields the protein CASSFGTYYSGNTIYF.

The rearrangement links TRBV5-1 to TRBJ2-3; 15 nucleotides line up with TRBD2. This CDR3 is 18 amino acids long. The V and J ends lost 0 bases and 4 bases, in that order; junction bases with no gene match: 6. Germline V gives CDR1 SGHRS, CDR2 YFSETQ. DNA of the CDR3: TGCGCCAGCAGCTTGGGAGGACTAGCGGGGGGGCGGCCAGATACGCAGTATTTT. This codes for CASSLGGLAGGRPDTQYF.

The chain uses TRBV12-5 and TRBJ2-3; D might be TRBD2 (7 bases). The CDR3 has 14 residues. Per the germline V gene, CDR1 is LGHNT and CDR2 is FRNRAP. Between the trimmed V and J ends, which lost 6 bases and 0 bases, there was a span of 10 bases. The CDR3 DNA reads as TGTGCTAGTGGGCGGGGGCGTAGCACAGATACGCAGTATTTT. Translation: CASGRGRSTDTQYF.

The chain uses TRBV18 and TRBJ1-4, with D uncertain. The V gene lost 0 bases and the J gene lost 1 base, with 6 bases spanning the gap. The CDR3 sequence is 15 residues long. In germline, CDR1 is KGHSH, CDR2 LQKENI. CDR3 amino acids: CASSPPWQTNEKLFF. The CDR3 DNA reads as TGTGCCAGCTCACCACCATGGCAAACTAATGAAAAACTGTTTTTT.

J is TRBJ1-1 and V is TRBV27; D gene uncertain. V lost 0 bases to trimming and J lost 6 bases, with 8 bases between them. The germline V gene encodes CDR1 MNHEY and CDR2 SMNVEV (reference sequence). The CDR3 totals 13 residues. CDR3 nucleotide sequence: TGTGCCAGCAGTTTATCGACGGACGCTGAAGCTTTCTTT. Its translation: CASSLSTDAEAFF.

The rearrangement links TRBV6-4 to TRBJ1-2; D unclear. V shed 2 bases and J shed 6 bases, with 7 bases lying between them. Germline CDR1 and CDR2: MRHNA and SNTAGT. CDR3 size: 12 residues. The CDR3 sequence is CASSDPGNGYTF. Written as DNA, the CDR3 is TGTGCCAGCAGTGACCCGGGTAATGGCTACACCTTC.

The chain joins TRBV2 to TRBJ1-2; D unclear. Trimming took 1 base from V and 5 from J, leaving 14 bases between them. Germline V lookup: CDR1 SNHLY, CDR2 FYNNEI. This CDR3 region has 15 residues. CDR3 residues: CASSEGVQASYGYTF. The CDR3 nucleotides are TGTGCCAGCAGTGAAGGGGTCCAAGCCTCTTATGGCTACACCTTC.

The rearrangement joins TRBV5-6 to TRBJ2-2; D may be TRBD2 (7 bases). Germline V gene data show CDR1 as SGHDT and CDR2 as YYEEEE. V lost 4 bases and J lost 3, with 16 bases in between. The length of the CDR3 is 16 residues. CDR3 coding DNA: TGTGCCAGCAGCCCTGCTGCGGGGGCCTACACCGGGGAGCTGTTTTTT. Translation gives CASSPAAGAYTGELFF.

The gene calls are TRBV30 and TRBJ1-2, with 9 bases aligning to TRBD1. This CDR3 spans 14 amino acids. The germline V gene encodes CDR1 GTSNPN and CDR2 SVGIG (reference sequence). V dropped 1 base and J dropped 6; count of bases not matched to a gene: 6. The CDR3 DNA is TGTGCCTGGAGTGCAGGGACAGGGAATAATGGCTACACCTTC. Translation gives CAWSAGTGNNGYTF.

This rearrangement joins TRBV2 to TRBJ1-2; D is unclear. CDR1 is SNHLY, CDR2 FYNNEI, per germline. The V end was cut by 0 bases, the J end by 8 bases, with 25 bases between. The CDR3 sequence is 18 residues long. CDR3 protein: CASSEAFRATSRRGGYTF. CDR3 nucleotides: TGTGCCAGCAGTGAAGCCTTTAGGGCGACCAGCCGACGCGGAGGCTACACCTTC.

This clone was found a few times. The chain combines TRBV28 with TRBJ1-5, with 10 nucleotides matching TRBD1. This CDR3 region has 18 residues. Trimming at V came to 0 bases and at J to 4 bases, leaving 9 bases not matched to a gene. The germline V gene encodes CDR1 MDHEN and CDR2 SYDVKM. The CDR3, as DNA: TGTGCCAGCAGTTTATGGGAGAGGGACAGGGGTTTTAATCAGCCCCAGCATTTT. This gives the protein CASSLWERDRGFNQPQHF.